Listed here is a single T cell receptor (beta chain). These data originate in a study of blood T cell repertoires in COVID-19. TCRdb's table, derived via immunoSEQ multiplex PCR, lists solely in-frame clones and lacks some. Of over 250,000 clones in the sample, approximately 90% were seen once. Seattle patients were enrolled during active infection and followed longitudinally. Trimming left V 3 bases short and J 5 bases short, with 12 bases between. CDR3 length: 15 amino acids. Germline V gene sequence: CDR1 SGDLS, CDR2 YYNGEE. Specimen: peripheral blood. The chain links TRBV9 to TRBJ1-6; weak D call: TRBD1 (6 bases). The sequence was obtained from a young woman with COVID-19, enrolled during active disease. This CDR3 is CASSASGQNNSPLHF. CDR3 in DNA: TGTGCCAGCAGCGCCTCGGGACAAAATAATTCACCCCTCCACTTT.